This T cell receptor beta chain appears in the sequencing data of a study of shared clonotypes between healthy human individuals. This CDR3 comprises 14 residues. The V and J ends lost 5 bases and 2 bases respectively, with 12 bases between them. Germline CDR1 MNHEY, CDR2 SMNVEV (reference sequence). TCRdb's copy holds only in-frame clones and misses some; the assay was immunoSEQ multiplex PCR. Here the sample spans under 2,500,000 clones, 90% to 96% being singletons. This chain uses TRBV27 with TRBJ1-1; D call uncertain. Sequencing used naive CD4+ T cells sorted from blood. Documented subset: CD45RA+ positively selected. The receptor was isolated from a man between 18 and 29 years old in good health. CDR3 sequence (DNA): TGTGCCAGCAGTCCTTACGAGACAAACACTGAAGCTTTCTTT. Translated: CASSPYETNTEAFF.